This TCR beta chain was identified in a study of T cell repertoires in ileal Crohn's disease. V lost 4 bases and J lost 6, with 16 bases in between. Looked up from germline, CDR1 is MNHEY and CDR2 is SMNVEV (reference sequence). CDR3 length: 15 amino acids. Clones were sequenced by immunoSEQ multiplex PCR, and TCRdb holds only the in-frame ones, with some missing. The sample yields some 15,000 clones, less than 65% seen once. The sequencing sample was made of ileal tissue. This receptor was identified in an adult with Crohn's disease. The V and J genes are TRBV27 and TRBJ1-5, with a tentative D call TRBD1 (5 bases). The CDR3 DNA follows: TGTGCCAGCAGTTCCGACGGCAGGGCAATTCAGCCCCAGCATTTT. Protein: CASSSDGRAIQPQHF.